The sequence of this T cell receptor (beta chain) was determined in a study of blood T cell repertoires in COVID-19. Study-level information: From T cells, B-cell-depleted T cells, or PBMCs came the material, which was cDNA or gDNA.

Here immunoSEQ multiplex PCR was the method, and the copy in TCRdb shows in-frame clones only, minus some. The repertoire holds 200,000 or so clones, with approximately 91% as singletons. Germline lookup yields CDR1 MNHEY and CDR2 SVGAGI. CDR3 length equals 13 residues. Unmatched junction bases numbered 5, after V lost 8 bases and J lost 3 bases. The material sequenced was peripheral blood. The rearrangement uses TRBV6-5 and TRBJ2-5; 8 bases are shared with TRBD1. This receptor was identified in a man between 65 and 85 years old with active or convalescent COVID-19. The CDR3 region has the DNA TGTGCCAGCCGGGACAGGTGGGAAGAGACCCAGTACTTC. Protein product: CASRDRWEETQYF.